What follows describes a single T cell receptor (beta chain). Its antigen remains unknown. Germline values: CDR1 SGHKS, CDR2 YYEKEE (reference sequence). J was trimmed by 5 bases and V by 7 bases; bases with no gene match: 11. The CDR3 covers 14 residues. The data stem from a study of cytomegalovirus exposure and HLA in healthy donors. About the research overall: Earlier findings included more than 95 million unique TCR beta sequences obtained from 170 million or so T cells.

Whole-study results and caveats: Most of the TCR beta V segments (in an earlier analysis) were productive either about 87% or about 30% of the time. It was taken for granted in presence/absence analyses that sequencing depth across donors was roughly uniform.

The primer mix had 60 Vbeta and 13 Jbeta primers. Libraries were prepared by immunoSEQ multiplex PCR; TCRdb keeps only in-frame clonotypes and omits some of them. The listing records 50,000 to 70,000 clones. The clonotype was recovered from a male donor in good health and CMV-seronegative. The chain joins TRBV5-5 to TRBJ2-5; the match to TRBD2 covers 7 bases. Sequencing used PBMCs. CDR3 coding DNA: TGTGCCAGCTCCTCCCTGGGGCGGGGGGAGACCCAGTACTTC. The encoded protein is CASSSLGRGETQYF.